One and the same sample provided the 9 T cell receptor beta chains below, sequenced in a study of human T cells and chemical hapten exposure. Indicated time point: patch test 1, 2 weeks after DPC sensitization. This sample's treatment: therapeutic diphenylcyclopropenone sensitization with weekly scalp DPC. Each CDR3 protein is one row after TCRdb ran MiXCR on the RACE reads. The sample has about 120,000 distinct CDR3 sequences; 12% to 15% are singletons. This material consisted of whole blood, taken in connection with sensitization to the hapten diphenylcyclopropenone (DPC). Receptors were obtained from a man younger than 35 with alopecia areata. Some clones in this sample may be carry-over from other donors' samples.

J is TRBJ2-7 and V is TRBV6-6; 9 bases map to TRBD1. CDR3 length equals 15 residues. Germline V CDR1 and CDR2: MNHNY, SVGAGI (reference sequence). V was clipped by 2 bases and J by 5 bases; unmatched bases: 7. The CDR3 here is CASSYTGRTGDEQYF. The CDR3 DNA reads TGTGCCAGCAGTTACACCGGGCGGACAGGGGACGAGCAGTACTTC.

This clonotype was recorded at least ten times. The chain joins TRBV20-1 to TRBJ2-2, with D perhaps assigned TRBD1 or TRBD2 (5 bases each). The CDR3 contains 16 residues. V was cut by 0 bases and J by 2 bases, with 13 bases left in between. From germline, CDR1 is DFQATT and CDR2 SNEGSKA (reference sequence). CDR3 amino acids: CSARDLGVLNTGELFF. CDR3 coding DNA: TGCAGTGCTAGAGATCTGGGGGTGCTTAACACCGGGGAGCTGTTTTTT.

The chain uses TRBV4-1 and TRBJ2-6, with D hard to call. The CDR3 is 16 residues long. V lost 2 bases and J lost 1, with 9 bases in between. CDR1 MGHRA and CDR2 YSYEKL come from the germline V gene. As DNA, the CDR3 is TGCGCCAGCAGCCAACCGAAAGTGTCTGGGGCCAACGTCCTGACTTTC. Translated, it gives CASSQPKVSGANVLTF.

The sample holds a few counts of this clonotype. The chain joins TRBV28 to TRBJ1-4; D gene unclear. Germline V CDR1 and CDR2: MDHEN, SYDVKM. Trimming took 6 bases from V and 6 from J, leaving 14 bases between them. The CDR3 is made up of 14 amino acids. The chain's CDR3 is CASSPTPGDEKLFF. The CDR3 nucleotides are TGTGCCAGCAGCCCCACCCCCGGGGATGAAAAACTGTTTTTT.

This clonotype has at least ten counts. The CDR3 spells CASNTGTSGKQFF. The CDR3 coding sequence is TGTGCCAGCAATACCGGGACTAGCGGAAAGCAGTTCTTC. The chain uses TRBV28 and TRBJ2-1; 11 nucleotides match TRBD2. The CDR3 has 13 residues. Germline values: CDR1 MDHEN, CDR2 SYDVKM. J lost 11 bases, V lost 7 bases, and 7 bases had no gene match.

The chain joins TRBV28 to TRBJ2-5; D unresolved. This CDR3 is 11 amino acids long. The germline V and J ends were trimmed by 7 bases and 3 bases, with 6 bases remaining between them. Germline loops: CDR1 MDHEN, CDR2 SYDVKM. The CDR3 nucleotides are TGTGCCAGCAACCGCGAAGAGACCCAGTACTTC. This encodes CASNREETQYF.

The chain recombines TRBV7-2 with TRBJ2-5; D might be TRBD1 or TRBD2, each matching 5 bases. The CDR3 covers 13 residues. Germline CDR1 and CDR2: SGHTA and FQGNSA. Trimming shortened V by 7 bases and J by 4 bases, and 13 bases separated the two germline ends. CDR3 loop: CASTPLGAETQYF. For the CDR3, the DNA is TGTGCCAGCACCCCACTAGGGGCAGAGACCCAGTACTTC. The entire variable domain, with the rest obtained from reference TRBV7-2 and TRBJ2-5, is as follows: GAGVSQSPSNKVTEKGKDVELRCDPISGHTALYWYRQSLGQGLEFLIYFQGNSAPDKSGLPSDRFSAERTGGSVSTLTIQRTQQEDSAVYLCASTPLGAETQYFGPGTRLLVL.

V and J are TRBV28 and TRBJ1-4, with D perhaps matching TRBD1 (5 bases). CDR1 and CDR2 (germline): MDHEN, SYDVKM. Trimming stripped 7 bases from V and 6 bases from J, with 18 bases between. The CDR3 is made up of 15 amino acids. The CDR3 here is CASTVLLGRDEKLFF. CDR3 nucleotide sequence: TGTGCCAGCACGGTGCTCTTGGGGCGCGATGAAAAACTGTTTTTT.

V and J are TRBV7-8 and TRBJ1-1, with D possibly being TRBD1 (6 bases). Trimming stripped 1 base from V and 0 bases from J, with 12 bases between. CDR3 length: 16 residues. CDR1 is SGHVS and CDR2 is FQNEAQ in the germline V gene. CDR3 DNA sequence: TGTGCCAGCAGCTTAGACGCAGGGGCTCTGAACACTGAAGCTTTCTTT. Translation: CASSLDAGALNTEAFF.